These 8 T cell receptor beta chains originate from one sample sequenced in a study of T-cell reconstitution after alpha-beta-depleted transplantation in children. The TCRbeta library incorporated unique molecular identifiers. TCRdb used MiXCR to reprocess the PCR reads, holding one entry per CDR3 protein. The sample holds about 510,000 distinct CDR3 sequences, about an eighth seen once. The sequencing here drew on PBMCs, mostly from graft donor cells, taken 180 days after TCRalphabeta/CD19-depleted stem cell transplant. The receptors derive from a female patient aged 2 to 10 who had a stem cell transplant for aplastic anemia, so the T cells may come from the graft donor.

This clonotype was seen only a few times. The chain recombines TRBV28 with TRBJ2-3; 12 nucleotides line up with TRBD2. The length of the CDR3 is 17 residues. Trimming cost V 4 bases and J 5 bases; bases outside gene matches: 10. From germline, CDR1 is MDHEN and CDR2 SYDVKM. The chain's CDR3 is CASSSTSSGRAEDTQYF. As DNA, the CDR3 is TGTGCCAGCAGTTCAACCTCTAGCGGGAGGGCCGAAGATACGCAGTATTTT.

In DNA, the CDR3 is TGTGCCAGCAGCCCCCGACACCAGTACCAAGAGACCCAGTACTTC. Encoded protein: CASSPRHQYQETQYF. The rearrangement uses TRBV28 and TRBJ2-5; no firm D call. Germline-derived CDR1 and CDR2 are MDHEN and SYDVKM. The CDR3 covers 15 residues. Trimming took off 6 bases at V and 0 bases at J, with 14 bases between the two ends.

This clonotype appeared a few times. The CDR3 loop is CASSRQPRLVTSGTDTQYF. DNA for the CDR3: TGTGCCAGCAGCCGACAGCCCCGGCTAGTCACTTCAGGCACAGATACGCAGTATTTT. The gene calls are TRBV11-2 and TRBJ2-3, with TRBD1 as a possible D gene (5 bases). The germline V and J ends were trimmed by 5 bases and 1 base, with 25 bases remaining between them. Germline CDR1 reads SGHAT; CDR2 reads FQNNGV. This CDR3 is 19 amino acids long. Filled out from reference TRBV11-2 and TRBJ2-3, the complete variable domain reads EAGVAQSPRYKIIEKRQSVAFWCNPISGHATLYWYQQILGQGPKLLIQFQNNGVVDDSQLPKDRFSAERLKGVDSTLKIQPAKLEDSAVYLCASSRQPRLVTSGTDTQYFGPGTRLTVL.

This clonotype was seen at least ten times. The chain uses TRBV27 and TRBJ2-7, with D possibly being TRBD2 (5 bases). The CDR3 is 16 amino acids. V was cut by 4 bases and J by 6 bases, with 22 bases left in between. Germline assignment: CDR1 MNHEY and CDR2 SMNVEV (reference sequence). The CDR3 sequence is CASSSHLTGRAGEQYF. CDR3 nucleotide sequence: TGTGCCAGCAGTTCCCACCTTACCGGACGGGCGGGCGAGCAGTACTTC.

The chain combines TRBV9 with TRBJ2-5; 8 positions match TRBD2. From germline, CDR1 is SGDLS and CDR2 YYNGEE. V lost 4 bases and J lost 2; bases outside the gene matches: 7. This CDR3 is 15 amino acids long. This CDR3 is CASSQGTRRQETQYF. The CDR3, as DNA: TGTGCCAGCAGCCAGGGGACTAGAAGGCAAGAGACCCAGTACTTC.

This clonotype has just a few counts. The chain links TRBV5-5 to TRBJ1-5; no firm D call. Trimming shortened V by 0 bases and J by 3 bases, and 4 bases separated the two germline ends. In germline, CDR1 is SGHKS, CDR2 YYEKEE (reference sequence). The length of the CDR3 is 13 residues. CDR3 nucleotides: TGTGCCAGCAGCTTGGACTACAATCAGCCCCAGCATTTT. Translated, it gives CASSLDYNQPQHF.

This clonotype came up many times. The J gene is TRBJ2-1, the V gene TRBV29-1; a possible D gene is TRBD1 (5 bases). Trimming cost V 4 bases and J 4 bases, with 8 bases left between them. CDR1 is SQVTM and CDR2 is ANQGSEA in the germline V gene. The CDR3 sequence is 12 residues long. The CDR3 spells CSVADRYNEQFF. The CDR3 region has the DNA TGCAGCGTTGCCGACAGATACAATGAGCAGTTCTTC.

This clonotype was seen only a few times. CDR3 bases: TGTGCCAGCAGCTTCGGCATCGACTCCCGGGCCAAAAACATTCAGTACTTC. It specifies CASSFGIDSRAKNIQYF. The rearrangement links TRBV7-2 to TRBJ2-4, with no clear D. Germline CDR1 is SGHTA and CDR2 is FQGNSA. The V end was cut by 3 bases, the J end by 1 base, with 16 bases between. The CDR3 consists of 17 residues.